These T cell receptor beta chains were read from a single sample in a study of blood T cells in healthy people across ages. Via MiXCR, TCRdb re-called the 5' RACE reads, giving one row per CDR3 protein. This sample has 600,000 or so distinct CDR3 sequences; roughly 31% occur once, and the top ten carry approximately 14%. The sample taken for sequencing was blood. The receptors originated from a woman at least 80 years old in good health. The conserved cysteine and the conserved F or W are not part of the CDR3 here.

V gene	J gene	CDR3 protein
TRBV7-6	TRBJ2-3	ASSLGGAGASTDTQY
TRBV3-1	TRBJ1-6	ASSQEWSFAYNSPLH
TRBV9	TRBJ2-7	ASSVADSGTLIYEQY
TRBV5-1	TRBJ1-5	ASSLGQCSNHPQH
TRBV20-1	TRBJ2-6	SASAGQARLSGANVLT
TRBV6-2/TRBV6-3	TRBJ1-5	ASSQGYRSNQPQH
TRBV29-1	TRBJ1-1	SVDGQGFTEAF
TRBV11-1	TRBJ2-7	ASSLDRVVNEQY
TRBV3-1	TRBJ1-5	ASSQGFQPQH
TRBV20-1	TRBJ2-7	SATLSSSYEQY
TRBV20-1	TRBJ2-3	SAQIAGSRTGTQY
TRBV5-6	TRBJ2-3	ASGLCGVPTDTQY
TRBV20-1	TRBJ1-6	SARVPPVSSYNSPLH
TRBV6-4	-	ASSESGGLYNEQY
TRBV20-1	TRBJ1-6	SARDPAGENSPLH
TRBV27	TRBJ1-2	ASRRGQGIYGYT
TRBV19	TRBJ2-5	ASSDTWGYNEQY
TRBV7-9	TRBJ1-2	ASSLADSNLYGYT
TRBV20-1	TRBJ2-7	SARDLQGVSYEQY
TRBV9	TRBJ2-1	AGSTRGRGKTYNEQF
TRBV3-1	TRBJ2-3	ASSQRDTDTQY
TRBV2	TRBJ1-5	ASSEGILDRGGQPQH
TRBV7-2	-	ASSPPRGVSYNEQY